The 13 T cell receptor beta chains listed next were all sequenced from one sample in a study of T cell responses to AZD1222 COVID-19 vaccine. Assay used: immunoSEQ multiplex PCR; TCRdb lists only in-frame clones, some missing. The sample gives 50,000 to 60,000 clones, roughly 80% of which show up once; just under 5% is in the top ten. The specimen was peripheral blood, collected 28 days after the second AZD1222 dose. The receptor set was obtained from an adult who received the AZD1222 COVID-19 vaccine.

This chain uses TRBV5-1 with TRBJ2-5; D might be TRBD1 (6 bases). Trimming cost V 0 bases and J 2 bases, with 11 bases left between them. The germline CDR1 and CDR2 sequences are SGHRS and YFSETQ. The CDR3 is made up of 15 amino acids. The CDR3 sequence: CASSLDGTQQETQYF. In DNA form, the CDR3 reads TGCGCCAGCAGCTTGGACGGGACACAGCAAGAGACCCAGTACTTC.

The V gene is TRBV5-4, the J gene TRBJ2-5; D not resolved. V was trimmed by 2 bases and J by 9 bases, leaving 14 bases between them. Germline CDR1 and CDR2: SGHNT and YYREEE (reference sequence). The CDR3 is 13 residues long. The CDR3 coding sequence is TGTGCCAGCAGCTTCCTAGTCGAATCGTCCCAGTACTTC. It encodes CASSFLVESSQYF.

This chain links TRBV10-3 with TRBJ2-3; D perhaps matches TRBD1 (6 bases). The CDR3 has 17 amino acids. Germline CDR1 ENHRY, CDR2 SYGVKD. V lost 6 bases, J lost 0 bases, and 19 bases lay in between. CDR3 nucleotides: TGTGCCATCAGCCATTGGGACAAGGGGCTGAGCACAGATACGCAGTATTTT. It is translated as CAISHWDKGLSTDTQYF.

J is TRBJ1-1 and V is TRBV2; D ambiguous. The CDR3 is made up of 13 amino acids. Germline V gives CDR1 SNHLY, CDR2 FYNNEI. Trimming took off 5 bases at V and 0 bases at J, with 7 bases between the two ends. The CDR3 region is CASSSRLNTEAFF. CDR3 coding DNA: TGTGCCAGCAGTAGCAGGCTGAACACTGAAGCTTTCTTT.

V is TRBV15 and J is TRBJ1-4; no clear D gene. Germline lookup yields CDR1 LNHNV and CDR2 YYDKDF (reference sequence). V was clipped by 6 bases and J by 3 bases, with 14 bases between them. The CDR3 covers 15 residues. CDR3 sequence: CATSNWRDPNEKLFF. The CDR3, as DNA: TGTGCCACCAGTAATTGGCGGGATCCTAATGAAAAACTGTTTTTT.

V is TRBV20-1 and J is TRBJ2-4, with a weak D call TRBD1 (5 bases). V was cut by 1 base and J by 12 bases, with 10 bases left in between. Germline assignment: CDR1 DFQATT and CDR2 SNEGSKA (reference sequence). CDR3 length: 11 residues. CDR3 in amino acids: CSARVGAGQYF. DNA for the CDR3: TGCAGTGCTAGAGTAGGGGCTGGTCAGTACTTC.

V usage is TRBV2 and J usage is TRBJ2-1; D remains unclear. V lost 7 bases, J lost 0 bases, and 13 bases lay in between. CDR3 length: 15 amino acids. Germline V lookup: CDR1 SNHLY, CDR2 FYNNEI. CDR3 residues: CASTLDRSSYNEQFF. The CDR3 nucleotides read TGTGCCAGCACTCTGGACCGGAGCTCCTACAATGAGCAGTTCTTC.

This chain uses TRBV19 with TRBJ1-5; D perhaps matches TRBD1 (5 bases). CDR3 length: 14 residues. The germline CDR1 and CDR2 sequences are LNHDA and SQIVND (reference sequence). The ends were cut back, 5 bases at V and 1 base at J, with 9 bases in the middle. CDR3: CASSGGGSNQPQHF. The CDR3 bases are TGTGCCAGTAGTGGGGGGGGGAGCAATCAGCCCCAGCATTTT.

The chain carries TRBV29-1 and TRBJ2-7, with D possibly matching TRBD2 (6 bases). The germline V gene encodes CDR1 SQVTM and CDR2 ANQGSEA. This CDR3 is 15 amino acids long. Trimming took 2 bases from V and 5 from J, leaving 19 bases between them. CDR3 amino acids: CSVEWEDSALNEQYF. The CDR3 DNA is TGCAGCGTTGAATGGGAGGACTCTGCCCTCAACGAGCAGTACTTC.

The genes are TRBV2 and TRBJ2-1; the match to TRBD1 covers 8 bases. Per germline, CDR1 SNHLY and CDR2 FYNNEI. With 4 bases clipped from V and 9 bases from J, the junction kept 11 bases outside the gene matches. The CDR3 runs 15 residues. The CDR3 loop is CASSVRGQGHGEQFF. CDR3 sequence (DNA): TGTGCCAGCAGTGTTCGAGGACAGGGTCATGGTGAGCAGTTCTTC.

The chain is built from TRBV19 and TRBJ2-1, with D possibly TRBD2 on 6 matching bases. This CDR3 has 15 amino acids. The germline V gene encodes CDR1 LNHDA and CDR2 SQIVND (reference sequence). Trimming shortened V by 3 bases and J by 6 bases, and 15 bases separated the two germline ends. The CDR3 DNA reads as TGTGCCAGTAGTATCGTTGGAGGGGTCGGCAATGAGCAGTTCTTC. Residues: CASSIVGGVGNEQFF.

This clone occurred a few times. The V gene is TRBV6-1, the J gene TRBJ1-5; no firm D call. Between the trimmed V and J ends, which lost 2 bases and 2 bases, there was a span of 7 bases. Germline CDR1 and CDR2: MNHNS and SASEGT. The CDR3 is 14 amino acids. The CDR3 nucleotides are TGTGCCAGCAGTGAACTAGGCCGCAATCAGCCCCAGCATTTT. Translating it yields CASSELGRNQPQHF.

The chain links TRBV5-1 to TRBJ2-1; D not resolved. The CDR3 has 14 amino acids. V was cut by 4 bases and J by 4 bases, with 12 bases left in between. Germline V CDR1 and CDR2: SGHRS, YFSETQ. CDR3 DNA: TGCGCCAGCAGCAAAGGAGACGTTTACAATGAGCAGTTCTTC. Amino acids: CASSKGDVYNEQFF.